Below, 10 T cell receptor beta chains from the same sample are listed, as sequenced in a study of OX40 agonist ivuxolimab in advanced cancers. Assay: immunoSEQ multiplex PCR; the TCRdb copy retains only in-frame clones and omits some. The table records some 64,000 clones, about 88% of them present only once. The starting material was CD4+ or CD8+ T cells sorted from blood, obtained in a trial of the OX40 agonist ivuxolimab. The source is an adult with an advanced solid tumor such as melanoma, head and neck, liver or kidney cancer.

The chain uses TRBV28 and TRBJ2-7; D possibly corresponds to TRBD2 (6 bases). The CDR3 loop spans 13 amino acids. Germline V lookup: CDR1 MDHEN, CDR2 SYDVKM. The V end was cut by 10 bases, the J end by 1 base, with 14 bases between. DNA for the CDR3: TGTGCCACTTGGGTAGCGGCGTCCTACGAGCAGTACTTC. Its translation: CATWVAASYEQYF. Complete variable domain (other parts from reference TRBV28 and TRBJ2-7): DVKVTQSSRYLVKRTGEKVFLECVQDMDHENMFWYRQDPGLGLRLIYFSYDVKMKEKGDIPEGYSVSREKKERFSLILESASTNQTSMYLCATWVAASYEQYFGPGTRLTVT.

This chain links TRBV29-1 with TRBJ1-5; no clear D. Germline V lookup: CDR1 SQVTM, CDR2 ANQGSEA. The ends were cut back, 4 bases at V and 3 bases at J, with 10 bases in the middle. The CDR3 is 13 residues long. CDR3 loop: CSVAPTPNQPQHF. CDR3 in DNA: TGCAGCGTTGCTCCTACTCCCAATCAGCCCCAGCATTTT.

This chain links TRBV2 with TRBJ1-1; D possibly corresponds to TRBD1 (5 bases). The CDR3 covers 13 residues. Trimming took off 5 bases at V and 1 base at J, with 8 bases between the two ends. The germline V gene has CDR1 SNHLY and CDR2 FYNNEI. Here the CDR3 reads CASSKDKNTEAFF. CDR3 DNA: TGTGCCAGCAGTAAGGACAAGAACACTGAAGCTTTCTTT.

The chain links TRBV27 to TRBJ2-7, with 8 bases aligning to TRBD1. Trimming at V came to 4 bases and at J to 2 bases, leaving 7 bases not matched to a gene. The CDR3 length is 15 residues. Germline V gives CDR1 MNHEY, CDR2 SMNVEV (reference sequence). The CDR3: CASSSWTGFTYEQYF. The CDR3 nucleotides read TGTGCCAGCAGTTCTTGGACAGGGTTTACCTACGAGCAGTACTTC.

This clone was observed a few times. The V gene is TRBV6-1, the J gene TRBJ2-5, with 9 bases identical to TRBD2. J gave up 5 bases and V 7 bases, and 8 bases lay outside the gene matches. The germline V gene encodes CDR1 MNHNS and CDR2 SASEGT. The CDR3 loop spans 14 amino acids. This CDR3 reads CASIVAGEGETQYF. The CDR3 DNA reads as TGTGCCAGCATTGTAGCGGGAGAGGGCGAGACCCAGTACTTC.

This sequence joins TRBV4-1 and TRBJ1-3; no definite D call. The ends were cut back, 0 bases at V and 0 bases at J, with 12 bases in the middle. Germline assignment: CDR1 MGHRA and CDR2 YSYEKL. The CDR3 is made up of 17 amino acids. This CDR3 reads CASSQEAPYSSGNTIYF. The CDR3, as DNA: TGCGCCAGCAGCCAAGAAGCTCCGTACAGCTCTGGAAACACCATATATTTT.

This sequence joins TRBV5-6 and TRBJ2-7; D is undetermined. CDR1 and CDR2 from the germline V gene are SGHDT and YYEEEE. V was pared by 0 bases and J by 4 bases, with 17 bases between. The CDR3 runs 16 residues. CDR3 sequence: CASSLVNPGPLYEQYF. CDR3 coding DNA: TGTGCCAGCAGCTTGGTTAACCCCGGACCCCTGTACGAGCAGTACTTC.

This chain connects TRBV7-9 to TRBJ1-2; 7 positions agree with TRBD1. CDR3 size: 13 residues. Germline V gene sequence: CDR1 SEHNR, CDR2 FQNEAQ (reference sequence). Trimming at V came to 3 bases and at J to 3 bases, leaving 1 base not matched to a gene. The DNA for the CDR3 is TGTGCCAGCAGCTTTGGACAGGACTATGGCTACACCTTC. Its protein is CASSFGQDYGYTF.

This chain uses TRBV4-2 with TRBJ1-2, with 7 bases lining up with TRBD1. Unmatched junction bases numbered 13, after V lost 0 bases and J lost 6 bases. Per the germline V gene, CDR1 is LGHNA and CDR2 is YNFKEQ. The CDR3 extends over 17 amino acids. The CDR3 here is CASSQDGAEGGMDGYTF. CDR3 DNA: TGTGCCAGCAGCCAAGATGGGGCGGAAGGGGGCATGGATGGCTACACCTTC.

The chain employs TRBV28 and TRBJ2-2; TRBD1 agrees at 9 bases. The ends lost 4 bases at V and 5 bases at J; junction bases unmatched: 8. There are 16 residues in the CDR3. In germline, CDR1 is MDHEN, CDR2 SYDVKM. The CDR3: CASSSDRGSMTGELFF. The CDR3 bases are TGTGCCAGCAGTTCGGACAGGGGTAGCATGACCGGGGAGCTGTTTTTT.